Described below is a single TCR beta chain sequence and its context. Its antigen is not identified. The data belong to a study of type 1 regulatory T cells. Study overall: T-allo10 is a Tr1-enriched, alloantigen-specific CD4 T cell product made in vitro. Notes on the study in general: Type 1 regulatory T cells had a more restricted TCR repertoire than non-type 1 regulatory T cells.

MiXCR was run by TCRdb on the reads, yielding one entry per CDR3 protein. The sample records 60,000 to 75,000 distinct CDR3 sequences, about 20% being singletons. This CDR3 has 12 amino acids. V was cut by 7 bases and J by 9 bases, with 15 bases left in between. The chain uses TRBV12-3 or TRBV12-4 and TRBJ2-5, with a weak D call TRBD1 (6 bases). The sequence was obtained from a human donor in good health. Sequenced sample: cultured type 1 regulatory T (Tr1) cells, either the whole culture or a sorted fraction (not recorded which). The CDR3 is CASTDRQGAQYF. The CDR3 region has the DNA TGTGCCAGCACCGACAGGCAAGGGGCCCAGTACTTC.